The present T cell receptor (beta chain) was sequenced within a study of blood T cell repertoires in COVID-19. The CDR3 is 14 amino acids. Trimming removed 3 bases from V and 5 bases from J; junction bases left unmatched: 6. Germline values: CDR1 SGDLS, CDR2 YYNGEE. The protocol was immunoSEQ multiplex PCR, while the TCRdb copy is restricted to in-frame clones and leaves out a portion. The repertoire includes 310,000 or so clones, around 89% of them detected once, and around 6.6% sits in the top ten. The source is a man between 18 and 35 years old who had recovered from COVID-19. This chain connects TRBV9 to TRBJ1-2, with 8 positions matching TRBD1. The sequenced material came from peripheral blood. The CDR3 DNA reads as TGTGCCAGCAGCGGTGACAGGGGAGGATATGGCTACACCTTC. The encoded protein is CASSGDRGGYGYTF.